This T cell receptor beta chain was observed in a study of control samples from healthy donors and cancer patients. Per germline, CDR1 SGHRS and CDR2 YFSETQ. The CDR3 runs 15 residues. The V end was cut by 0 bases, the J end by 3 bases, with 13 bases between. Worth noting for this clone: Other DNA sequences within the sample encode an identical CDR3.

Using immunoSEQ multiplex PCR, the repertoire was profiled, and TCRdb retains in-frame clones only, with some absent. The data show roughly 150,000 clones, almost 90% seen once. The clonotype comes from a young man in good health. The chain is built from TRBV5-1 and TRBJ2-7; a possible D gene is TRBD1 (6 bases). The sequenced material came from blood. This chain's CDR3 is CASSLEWGRGYEQYF. The CDR3 DNA reads TGCGCCAGCAGCTTGGAGTGGGGGCGAGGCTACGAGCAGTACTTC. Complete variable domain (other parts from reference TRBV5-1 and TRBJ2-7): KAGVTQTPRYLIKTRGQQVTLSCSPISGHRSVSWYQQTPGQGLQFLFEYFSETQRNKGNFPGRFSGRQFSNSRSEMNVSTLELGDSALYLCASSLEWGRGYEQYFGPGTRLTVT.